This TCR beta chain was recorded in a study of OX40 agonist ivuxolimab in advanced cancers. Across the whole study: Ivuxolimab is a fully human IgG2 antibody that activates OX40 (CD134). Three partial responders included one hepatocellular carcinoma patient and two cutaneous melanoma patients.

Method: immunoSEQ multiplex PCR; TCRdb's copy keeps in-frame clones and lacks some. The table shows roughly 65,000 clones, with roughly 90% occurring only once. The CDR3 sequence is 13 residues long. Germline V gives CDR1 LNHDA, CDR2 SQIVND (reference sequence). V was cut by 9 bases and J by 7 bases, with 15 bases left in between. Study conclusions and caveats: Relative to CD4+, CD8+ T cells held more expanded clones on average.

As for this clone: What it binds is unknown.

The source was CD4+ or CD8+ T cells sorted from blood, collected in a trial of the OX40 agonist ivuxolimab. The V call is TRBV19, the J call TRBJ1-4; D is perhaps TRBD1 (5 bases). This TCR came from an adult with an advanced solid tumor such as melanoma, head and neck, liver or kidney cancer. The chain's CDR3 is CASDGQRGEKLFF. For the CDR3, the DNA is TGTGCCAGCGACGGACAAAGGGGTGAAAAACTGTTTTTT.